This T cell receptor beta chain was recovered during a study of human T cells and chemical hapten exposure. Study-level results: Relative to control repertoires, expanded TCRs gave rise to significantly more large CDR3 similarity clusters.

The junction had 14 bases not matched to a gene; V was cut back by 4 bases and J by 5 bases. Per the germline V gene, CDR1 is SQVTM and CDR2 is ANQGSEA. CDR3 size: 19 residues. This clonotype was recorded many times. Its cognate antigen is unknown. Original analysis: Per-sample TCR counts ranged from roughly 20,000 to 700,000, median 95,638. TCRdb re-analysed the RACE reads in MiXCR, keeping a single row per CDR3 protein. The V and J calls were determined by TCRdb, not by the authors. The sample holds 240,000 or so distinct CDR3 sequences, approximately 8.4% seen once. The time point was: pre-sensitization, week 0. Specified treatment: therapeutic diphenylcyclopropenone sensitization with weekly scalp DPC. Each patch test followed a blood draw.

This specimen was whole blood, taken in connection with sensitization to the hapten diphenylcyclopropenone (DPC). This sequence originates from a woman aged 40 to 50 with alopecia areata. Some clones in this sample may be carry-over from other donors' samples. The J gene is TRBJ2-1, the V gene TRBV29-1, with TRBD2 identical over 16 bases. DNA of the CDR3: TGCAGCGTTGCAGATCGTTTCGGGACTAGCGGGAGGGAGGACAATGAGCAGTTCTTC. Translated: CSVADRFGTSGREDNEQFF.